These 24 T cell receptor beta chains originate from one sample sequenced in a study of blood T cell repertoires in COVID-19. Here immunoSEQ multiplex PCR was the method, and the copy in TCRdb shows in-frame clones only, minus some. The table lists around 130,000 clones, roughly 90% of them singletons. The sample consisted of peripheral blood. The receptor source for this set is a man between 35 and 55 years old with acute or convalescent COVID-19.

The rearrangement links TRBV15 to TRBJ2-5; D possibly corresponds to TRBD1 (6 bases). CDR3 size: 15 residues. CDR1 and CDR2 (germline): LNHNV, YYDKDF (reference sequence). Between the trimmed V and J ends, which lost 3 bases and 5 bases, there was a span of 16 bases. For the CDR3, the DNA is TGTGCCACCAGCAGCAACGGACAGTCGCTGGAGACCCAGTACTTC. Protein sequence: CATSSNGQSLETQYF.

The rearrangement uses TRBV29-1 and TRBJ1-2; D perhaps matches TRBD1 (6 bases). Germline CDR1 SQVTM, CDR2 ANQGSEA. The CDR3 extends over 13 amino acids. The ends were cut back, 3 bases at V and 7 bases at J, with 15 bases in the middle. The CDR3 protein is CSVDRGRSGGYTF. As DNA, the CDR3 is TGCAGCGTTGACAGGGGCCGTTCGGGTGGCTACACCTTC.

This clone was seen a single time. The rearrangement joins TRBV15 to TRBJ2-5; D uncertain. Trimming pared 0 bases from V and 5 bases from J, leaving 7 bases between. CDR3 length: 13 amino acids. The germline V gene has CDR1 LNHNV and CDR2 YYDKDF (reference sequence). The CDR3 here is CATSRDLEETQYF. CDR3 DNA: TGTGCCACCAGCAGAGATCTGGAGGAGACCCAGTACTTC.

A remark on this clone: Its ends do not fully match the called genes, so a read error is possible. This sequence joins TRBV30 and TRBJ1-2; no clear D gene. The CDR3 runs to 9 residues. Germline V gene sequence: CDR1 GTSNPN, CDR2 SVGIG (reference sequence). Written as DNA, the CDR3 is TGTGCCTCCCCGGACTTAAAAATGTTC. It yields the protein CASPDLKMF.

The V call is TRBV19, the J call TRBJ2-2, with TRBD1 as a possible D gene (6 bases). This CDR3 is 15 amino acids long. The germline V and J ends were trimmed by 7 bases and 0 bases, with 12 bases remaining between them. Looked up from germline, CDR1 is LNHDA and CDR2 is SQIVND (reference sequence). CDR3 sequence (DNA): TGTGCCAGTACGGTAACAGGGCCGAACACCGGGGAGCTGTTTTTT. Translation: CASTVTGPNTGELFF. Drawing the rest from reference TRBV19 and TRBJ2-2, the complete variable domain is DGGITQSPKYLFRKEGQNVTLSCEQNLNHDAMYWYRQDPGQGLRLIYYSQIVNDFQKGDIAEGYSVSREKKESFPLTVTSAQKNPTAFYLCASTVTGPNTGELFFGEGSRLTVL.

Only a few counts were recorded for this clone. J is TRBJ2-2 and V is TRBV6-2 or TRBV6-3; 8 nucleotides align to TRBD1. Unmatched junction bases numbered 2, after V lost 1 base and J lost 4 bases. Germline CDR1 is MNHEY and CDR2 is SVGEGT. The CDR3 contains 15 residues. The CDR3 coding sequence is TGTGCCAGCAGTTACTTTGACAGGGGCACCGGGGAGCTGTTTTTT. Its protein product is CASSYFDRGTGELFF.

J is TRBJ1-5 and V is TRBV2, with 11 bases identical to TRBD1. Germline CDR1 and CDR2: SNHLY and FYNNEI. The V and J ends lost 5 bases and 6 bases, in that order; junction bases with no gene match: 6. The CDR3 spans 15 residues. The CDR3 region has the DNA TGTGCCAGCAGTTTTGGACAGGGGGCAGGTCAGCCCCAGCATTTT. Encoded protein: CASSFGQGAGQPQHF.

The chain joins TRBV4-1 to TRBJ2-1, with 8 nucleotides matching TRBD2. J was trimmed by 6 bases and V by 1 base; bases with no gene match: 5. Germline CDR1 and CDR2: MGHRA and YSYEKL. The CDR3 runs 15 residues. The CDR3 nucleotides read TGCGCCAGCAGCCAAGTGAGCGGGAGTACCAATGAGCAGTTCTTC. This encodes CASSQVSGSTNEQFF.

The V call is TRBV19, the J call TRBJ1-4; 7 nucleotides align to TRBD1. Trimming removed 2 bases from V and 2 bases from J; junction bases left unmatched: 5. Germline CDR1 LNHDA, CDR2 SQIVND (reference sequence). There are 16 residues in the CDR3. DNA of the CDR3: TGTGCCAGTAGTATACGGACAGGTCATACTAATGAAAAACTGTTTTTT. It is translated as CASSIRTGHTNEKLFF.

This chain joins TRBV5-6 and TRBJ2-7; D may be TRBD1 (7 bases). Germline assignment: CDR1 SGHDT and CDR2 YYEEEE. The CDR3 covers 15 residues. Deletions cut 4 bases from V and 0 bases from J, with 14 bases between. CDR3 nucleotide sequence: TGTGCCAGCAGCGCGGGGACAGCCTACTCCTACGAGCAGTACTTC. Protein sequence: CASSAGTAYSYEQYF. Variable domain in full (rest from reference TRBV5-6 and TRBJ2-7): DAGVTQSPTHLIKTRGQQVTLRCSPKSGHDTVSWYQQALGQGPQFIFQYYEEEERQRGNFPDRFSGHQFPNYSSELNVNALLLGDSALYLCASSAGTAYSYEQYFGPGTRLTVT.

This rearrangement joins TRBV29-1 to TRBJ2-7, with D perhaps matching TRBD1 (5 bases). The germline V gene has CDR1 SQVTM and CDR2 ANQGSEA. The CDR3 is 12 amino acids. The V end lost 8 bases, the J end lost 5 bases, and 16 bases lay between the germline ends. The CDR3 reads CSFRSGPNEQYF. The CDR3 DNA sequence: TGCAGCTTTCGATCAGGGCCCAACGAGCAGTACTTC.

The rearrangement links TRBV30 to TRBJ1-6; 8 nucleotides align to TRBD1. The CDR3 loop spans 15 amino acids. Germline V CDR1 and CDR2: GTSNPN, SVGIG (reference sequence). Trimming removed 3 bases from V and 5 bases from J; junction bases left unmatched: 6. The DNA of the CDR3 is TGTGCCTGGAGCGAAACAGGGGGTCATAATTCACCCCTCCACTTT. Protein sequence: CAWSETGGHNSPLHF.

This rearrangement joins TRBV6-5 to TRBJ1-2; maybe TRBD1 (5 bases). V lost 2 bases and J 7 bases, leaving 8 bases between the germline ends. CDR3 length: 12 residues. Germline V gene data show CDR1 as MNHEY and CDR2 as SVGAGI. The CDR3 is CASSYAGSGYTF. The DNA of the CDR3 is TGTGCCAGCAGTTACGCAGGGTCTGGCTACACCTTC.

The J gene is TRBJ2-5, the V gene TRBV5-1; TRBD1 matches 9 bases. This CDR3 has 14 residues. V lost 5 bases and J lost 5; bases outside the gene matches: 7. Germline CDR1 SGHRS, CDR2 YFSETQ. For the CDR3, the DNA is TGCGCCAGCAGGTCCGGGACAGGGTTGGAGACCCAGTACTTC. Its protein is CASRSGTGLETQYF. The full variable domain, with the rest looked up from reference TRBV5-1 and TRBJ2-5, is KAGVTQTPRYLIKTRGQQVTLSCSPISGHRSVSWYQQTPGQGLQFLFEYFSETQRNKGNFPGRFSGRQFSNSRSEMNVSTLELGDSALYLCASRSGTGLETQYFGPGTRLLVL.

The chain's CDR3 is CAPLVQGNTIYF. The CDR3 nucleotides read TGTGCCCCCCTTGTACAGGGAAACACCATATATTTT. This sequence joins TRBV2 and TRBJ1-3; unclear D gene. Trimming cost V 11 bases and J 4 bases, with 12 bases left between them. The germline V gene has CDR1 SNHLY and CDR2 FYNNEI. The CDR3 is made up of 12 amino acids.

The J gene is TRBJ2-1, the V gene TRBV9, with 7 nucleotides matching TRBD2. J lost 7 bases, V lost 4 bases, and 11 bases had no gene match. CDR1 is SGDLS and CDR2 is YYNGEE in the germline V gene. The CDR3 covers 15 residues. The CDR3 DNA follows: TGTGCCAGCAGCCCCTCGGCGGGAGTAGGAAATGAGCAGTTCTTC. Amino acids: CASSPSAGVGNEQFF. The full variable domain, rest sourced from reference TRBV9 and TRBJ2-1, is DSGVTQTPKHLITATGQRVTLRCSPRSGDLSVYWYQQSLDQGLQFLIQYYNGEERAKGNILERFSAQQFPDLHSELNLSSLELGDSALYFCASSPSAGVGNEQFFGPGTRLTVL.

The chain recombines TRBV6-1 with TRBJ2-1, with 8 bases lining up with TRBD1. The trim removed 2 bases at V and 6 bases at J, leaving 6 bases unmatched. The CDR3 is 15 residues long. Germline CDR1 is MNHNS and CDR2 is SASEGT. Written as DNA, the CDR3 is TGTGCCAGCAGTGAACAGGGACAGGCTTTCAATGAGCAGTTCTTC. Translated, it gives CASSEQGQAFNEQFF.

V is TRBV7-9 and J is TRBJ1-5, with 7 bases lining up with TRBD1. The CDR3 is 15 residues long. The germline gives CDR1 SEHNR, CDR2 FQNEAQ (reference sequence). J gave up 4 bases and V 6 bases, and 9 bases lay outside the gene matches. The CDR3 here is CASSRNGQANQPQHF. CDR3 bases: TGTGCCAGCAGTCGAAACGGACAGGCGAATCAGCCCCAGCATTTT.

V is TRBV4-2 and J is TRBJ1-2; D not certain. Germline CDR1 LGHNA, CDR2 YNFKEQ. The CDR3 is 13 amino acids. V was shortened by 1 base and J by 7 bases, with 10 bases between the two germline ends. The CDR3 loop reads CASSQVSAGGYTF. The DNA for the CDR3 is TGTGCCAGCAGCCAAGTGAGCGCCGGTGGCTACACCTTC.

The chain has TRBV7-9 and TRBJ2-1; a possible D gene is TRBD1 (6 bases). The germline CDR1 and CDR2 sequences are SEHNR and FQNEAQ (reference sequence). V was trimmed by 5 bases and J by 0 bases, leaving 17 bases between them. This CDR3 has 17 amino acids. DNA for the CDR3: TGTGCCAGCAGCCTCCCCCGTACAGGGAGCTCCTACAATGAGCAGTTCTTC. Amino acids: CASSLPRTGSSYNEQFF.

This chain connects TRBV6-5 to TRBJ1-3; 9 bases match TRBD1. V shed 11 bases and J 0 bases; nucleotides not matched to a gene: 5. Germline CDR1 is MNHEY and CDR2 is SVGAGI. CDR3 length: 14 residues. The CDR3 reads CASRDRASGNTIYF. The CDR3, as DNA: TGTGCCTCCCGGGACAGGGCCTCTGGAAACACCATATATTTT.

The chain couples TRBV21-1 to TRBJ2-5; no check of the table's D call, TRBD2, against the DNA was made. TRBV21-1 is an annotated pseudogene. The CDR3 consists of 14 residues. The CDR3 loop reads CASSGEGIQETQYF. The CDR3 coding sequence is TGTGCCAGCAGCGGGGAGGGAATCCAAGAGACCCAGTACTTC.

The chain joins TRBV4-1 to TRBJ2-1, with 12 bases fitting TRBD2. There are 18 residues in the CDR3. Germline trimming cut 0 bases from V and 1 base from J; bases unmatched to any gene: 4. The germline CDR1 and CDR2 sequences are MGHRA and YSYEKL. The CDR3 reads CASSQDPGLAGSYNEQFF. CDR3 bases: TGCGCCAGCAGCCAAGATCCCGGACTAGCGGGGTCCTACAATGAGCAGTTCTTC.

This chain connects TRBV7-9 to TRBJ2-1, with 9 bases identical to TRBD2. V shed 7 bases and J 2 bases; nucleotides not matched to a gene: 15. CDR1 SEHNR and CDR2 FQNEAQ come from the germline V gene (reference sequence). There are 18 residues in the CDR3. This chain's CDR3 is CASIILGSSGATYNEQFF. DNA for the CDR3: TGTGCCAGCATCATTCTCGGGTCTAGCGGGGCCACCTACAATGAGCAGTTCTTC. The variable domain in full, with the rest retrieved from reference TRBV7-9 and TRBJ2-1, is DTGVSQNPRHKITKRGQNVTFRCDPISEHNRLYWYRQTLGQGPEFLTYFQNEAQLEKSRLLSDRFSAERPKGSFSTLEIQRTEQGDSAMYLCASIILGSSGATYNEQFFGPGTRLTVL.